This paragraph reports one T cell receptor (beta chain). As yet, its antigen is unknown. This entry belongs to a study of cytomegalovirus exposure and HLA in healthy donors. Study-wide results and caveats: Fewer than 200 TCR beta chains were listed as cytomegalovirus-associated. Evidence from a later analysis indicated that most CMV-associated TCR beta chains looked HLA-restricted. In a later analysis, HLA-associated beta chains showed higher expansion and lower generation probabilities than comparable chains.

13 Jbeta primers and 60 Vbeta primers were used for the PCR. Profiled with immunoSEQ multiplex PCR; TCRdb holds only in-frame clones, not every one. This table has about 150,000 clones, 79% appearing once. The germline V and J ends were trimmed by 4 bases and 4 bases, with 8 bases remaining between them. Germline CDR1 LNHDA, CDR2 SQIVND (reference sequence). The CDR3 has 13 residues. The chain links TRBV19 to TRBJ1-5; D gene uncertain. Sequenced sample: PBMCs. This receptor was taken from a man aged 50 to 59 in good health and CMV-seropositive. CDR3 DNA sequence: TGTGCCAGTAGTAAGGACTTTAATCAGCCCCAGCATTTT. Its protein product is CASSKDFNQPQHF.